This T cell receptor beta chain is drawn from a study of regulatory T cells in long-lasting Graves disease. Study-wide points: Accuracy was perhaps lowered by the small sample size.

With iRepertoire HTBI primers and Arm-PCR of CDR3 regions, TCR beta libraries were built. TCRdb fed the multiplex PCR reads into MiXCR, producing one record per CDR3 protein. The sample holds about 540,000 distinct CDR3 sequences, 13% seen once. A remark on this clonotype: The target antigen is unknown. A much more abundant neighbour one base away suggests this may be a read error.

Per the germline V gene, CDR1 is SNHLY and CDR2 is FYNNEI. V lost 8 bases and J lost 6, with 14 bases in between. This CDR3 contains 13 residues. Sample time point: newly diagnosed GD, antithyroid drugs for less than 3 months. RNA extracted from PBMCs served as the sequencing template. In addition, the sample was reused for a study of T cells in Graves' hyperthyroidism and ophthalmopathy.

This sequence was found in a man in his thirties or forties with Graves disease. The chain carries TRBV2 and TRBJ2-1; D is unclear. The specimen was peripheral blood mononuclear cells (PBMCs), collected at new diagnosis, from a patient treated with antithyroid drugs. CDR3 region: CASLSRPANEQFF. CDR3 nucleotide sequence: TGTGCCAGCTTGAGTAGGCCAGCCAATGAGCAGTTCTTC.